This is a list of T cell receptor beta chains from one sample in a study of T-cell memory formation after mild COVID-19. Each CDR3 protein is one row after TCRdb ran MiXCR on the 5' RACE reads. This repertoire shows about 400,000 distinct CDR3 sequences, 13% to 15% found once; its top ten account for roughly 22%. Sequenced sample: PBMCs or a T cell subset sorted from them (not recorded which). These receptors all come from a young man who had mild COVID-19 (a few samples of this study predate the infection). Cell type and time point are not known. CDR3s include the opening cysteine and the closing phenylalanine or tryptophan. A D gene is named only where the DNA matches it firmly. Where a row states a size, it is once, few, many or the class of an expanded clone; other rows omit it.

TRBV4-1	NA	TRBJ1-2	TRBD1	CASSQRIRDRGFGYTF	TGCGCCAGCAGCCAAAGAATCCGGGACAGGGGTTTTGGCTACACCTTC
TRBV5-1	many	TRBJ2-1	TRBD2	CASSLDPSGGVSSYNEQFF	TGCGCCAGCAGCTTGGACCCTAGCGGGGGGGTTAGCTCCTACAATGAGCAGTTCTTC
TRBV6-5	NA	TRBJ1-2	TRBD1	CASRLGTGKSGGYTF	TGTGCCAGCAGACTGGGGACAGGGAAATCGGGAGGCTACACCTTC
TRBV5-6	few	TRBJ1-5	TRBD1	CASSLDRGHDNQPQHF	TGTGCCAGCAGCTTAGACAGGGGGCATGACAATCAGCCCCAGCATTTT
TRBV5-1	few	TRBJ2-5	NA	CASSEGNQETQYF	TGCGCCAGCAGTGAGGGCAACCAAGAGACCCAGTACTTC
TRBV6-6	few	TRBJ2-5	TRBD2	CASSYSRLAGQETQYF	TGTGCCAGCAGTTACTCGCGGCTAGCGGGACAAGAGACCCAGTACTTC
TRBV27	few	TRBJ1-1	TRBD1	CASSLRDRGMPEAFF	TGTGCCAGCAGTTTACGGGACAGGGGGATGCCTGAAGCTTTCTTT
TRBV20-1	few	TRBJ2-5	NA	CSARDPQGRGETQYF	TGCAGTGCTAGAGATCCTCAGGGGCGGGGAGAGACCCAGTACTTC
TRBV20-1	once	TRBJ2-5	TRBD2	CSAPPLASGAETQYF	TGCAGTGCTCCCCCTCTGGCTAGCGGGGCAGAGACCCAGTACTTC
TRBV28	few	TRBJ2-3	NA	CASSLSRGGHTDTQYF	TGTGCCAGCAGTTTGTCTAGGGGTGGTCACACAGATACGCAGTATTTT
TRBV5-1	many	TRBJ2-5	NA	CASSLANMGRGETQYF	TGCGCCAGCAGCTTGGCCAATATGGGCAGGGGAGAGACCCAGTACTTC
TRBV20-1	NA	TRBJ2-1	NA	CSARRPSGNEQFF	TGCAGTGCCCGCCGGCCCTCGGGAAATGAGCAGTTCTTC
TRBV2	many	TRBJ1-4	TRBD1	CASSAEGTGSEKLFF	TGTGCCAGCAGTGCTGAGGGGACAGGGAGTGAAAAACTGTTTTTT
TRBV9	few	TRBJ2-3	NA	CASSERVTDTQYF	TGTGCCAGCAGCGAGAGGGTTACAGATACGCAGTATTTT
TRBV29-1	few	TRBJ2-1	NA	CSVEGGAPSSYNEQFF	TGCAGCGTTGAAGGTGGGGCCCCGAGCTCCTACAATGAGCAGTTCTTC
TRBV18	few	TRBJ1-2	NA	CASSGGRGYGYTF	TGTGCCAGCTCCGGGGGGCGCGGCTATGGCTACACCTTC
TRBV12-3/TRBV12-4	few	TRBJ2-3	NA	CASSPTGTWDTQYF	TGTGCCAGCAGCCCAACAGGGACCTGGGATACGCAGTATTTT
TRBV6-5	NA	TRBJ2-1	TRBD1	CASRGQGGRSEQFF	TGTGCCAGCAGGGGACAGGGAGGTCGGAGTGAGCAGTTCTTC
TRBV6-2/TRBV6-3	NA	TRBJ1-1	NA	CASSYSSTEAFF	TGTGCCAGCAGTTACTCGAGCACTGAAGCTTTCTTT
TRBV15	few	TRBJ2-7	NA	CATSRDRRGSSYEQYF	TGTGCCACCAGCAGAGATCGCCGGGGGAGCTCCTACGAGCAGTACTTC
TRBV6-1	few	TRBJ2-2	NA	CASSVTGPSNTGELFF	TGTGCCAGCAGTGTCACCGGACCTTCGAACACCGGGGAGCTGTTTTTT
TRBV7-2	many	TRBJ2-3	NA	CASSLGLPRVATQYF	TGTGCCAGCAGCTTAGGACTCCCCCGGGTAGCTACGCAGTATTTT
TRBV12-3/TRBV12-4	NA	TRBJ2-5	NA	CASSPYDGGQKETQYF	TGTGCCAGCAGCCCTTACGATGGGGGCCAAAAAGAGACCCAGTACTTC
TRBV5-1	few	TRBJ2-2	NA	CASSLVPRELFF	TGCGCCAGCAGCTTGGTCCCTCGGGAGCTGTTTTTT
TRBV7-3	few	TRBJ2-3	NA	CASSLPPLVAQYF	TGTGCCAGCAGCTTACCGCCTTTAGTGGCGCAGTATTTT
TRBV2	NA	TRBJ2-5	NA	CASNEGGAGPQYF	TGTGCCAGCAACGAGGGGGGCGCGGGACCCCAGTACTTC
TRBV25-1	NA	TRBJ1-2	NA	CASSEVGYGYTF	TGTGCCAGCAGTGAGGTGGGGTATGGCTACACCTTC
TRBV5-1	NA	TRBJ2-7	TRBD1	CASIDRGLQYF	TGCGCCAGCATTGACAGGGGGCTTCAGTACTTC
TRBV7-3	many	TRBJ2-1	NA	CASSTRRLLPRGNSYNEQFF	TGTGCCAGCAGCACCAGACGGTTACTACCCAGGGGAAACTCCTACAATGAGCAGTTCTTC
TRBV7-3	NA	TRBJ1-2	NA	CASSPGIGYGYTF	TGTGCCAGCAGCCCGGGAATCGGCTATGGCTACACCTTC
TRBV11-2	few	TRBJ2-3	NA	CASSYGGYTDTQYF	TGTGCCAGCAGCTACGGGGGCTACACAGATACGCAGTATTTT
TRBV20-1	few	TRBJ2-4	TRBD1	CSAFPPLGQRRAKNIQYF	TGCAGTGCTTTCCCGCCCTTGGGACAGCGTCGAGCCAAAAACATTCAGTACTTC
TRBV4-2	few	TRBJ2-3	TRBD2	CASSRTDLAGGTDTQYF	TGTGCCAGCAGCCGCACCGATCTAGCGGGGGGCACAGATACGCAGTATTTT
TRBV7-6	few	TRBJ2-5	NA	CASSSTPPETQYF	TGTGCCAGCAGCTCGACCCCTCCGGAGACCCAGTACTTC
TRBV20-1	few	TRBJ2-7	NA	CSASLDISSYEQYF	TGCAGTGCTAGCCTGGACATCAGCTCCTACGAGCAGTACTTC
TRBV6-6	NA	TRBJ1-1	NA	CASSYSTTDTEAFF	TGTGCCAGCAGTTACTCCACCACGGACACTGAAGCTTTCTTT
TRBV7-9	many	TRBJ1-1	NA	CASSPTTGPLAFF	TGTGCCAGCAGCCCCACGACGGGCCCTTTGGCTTTCTTT
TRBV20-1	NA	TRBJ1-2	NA	CSALLWAGQGYTF	TGCAGTGCCCTCCTCTGGGCCGGGCAAGGCTACACCTTC
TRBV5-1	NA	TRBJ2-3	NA	CASSVRTAGSTDTQYF	TGCGCCAGCAGCGTTCGGACTGCTGGAAGCACAGATACGCAGTATTTT
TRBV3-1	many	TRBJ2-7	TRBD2	CASSQASGSYEQYF	TGTGCCAGCAGCCAGGCTAGCGGTTCCTACGAGCAGTACTTC
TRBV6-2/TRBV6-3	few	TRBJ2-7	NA	CASSYNRGGYEQYF	TGTGCCAGCAGTTACAACAGAGGAGGATACGAGCAGTACTTC